The 10 T cell receptor beta chains presented below share a single source sample, sequenced in a study of blood T cell repertoires in COVID-19. TCRdb's table, derived via immunoSEQ multiplex PCR, lists solely in-frame clones and lacks some. The table has around 150,000 clones, less than 90% seen once; the top ten hold 8.5% to 9%. The specimen sequenced was peripheral blood. These receptors all come from a man aged 25 to 40 with COVID-19, enrolled during active disease.

By share of the sample, this clone is large. Other nucleotide sequences from this sample produce the same CDR3. This chain uses TRBV2 with TRBJ1-1; D is unresolved. Germline CDR1 reads SNHLY; CDR2 reads FYNNEI. The CDR3 extends over 13 amino acids. Trimming shortened V by 5 bases and J by 3 bases, and 10 bases separated the two germline ends. This CDR3 is CASSKQLDTEAFF. In DNA, the CDR3 is TGTGCCAGCAGTAAACAGTTAGACACTGAAGCTTTCTTT.

The chain recombines TRBV2 with TRBJ1-4, with D unresolved. The CDR3 covers 14 residues. Germline CDR1 SNHLY, CDR2 FYNNEI. The ends were cut back, 6 bases at V and 7 bases at J, with 15 bases in the middle. The CDR3 sequence is CASSRDSAVEKLFF. CDR3 DNA sequence: TGTGCCAGCAGCCGCGACTCTGCGGTTGAAAAACTGTTTTTT.

This clone was recorded once. This rearrangement joins TRBV11-2 to TRBJ2-1, with 7 nucleotides matching TRBD2. V trimming: 6 bases; J trimming: 5 bases; junction bases outside the gene matches: 13. Germline V gives CDR1 SGHAT, CDR2 FQNNGV. This CDR3 region has 16 residues. CDR3 protein: CASRTERELKHNEQFF. CDR3 bases: TGTGCCAGCAGAACCGAGCGGGAACTTAAACACAATGAGCAGTTCTTC.

V usage is TRBV21-1 and J usage is TRBJ2-7; TRBD1 reflects the table's D call only, with no check against the DNA. TRBV21-1 is a documented pseudogene. The length of the CDR3 is 10 residues. The CDR3 is CASRTTEQYF. As DNA, the CDR3 is TGTGCCAGTCGCACAACCGAGCAGTACTTC.

This clone was seen a handful of times. This chain uses TRBV14 with TRBJ2-1; D is uncertain. CDR1 and CDR2 (germline): SGHDN, FVKESK. There are 16 residues in the CDR3. Trimming stripped 1 base from V and 0 bases from J, with 10 bases between. The CDR3 is CASSQVALISYNEQFF. CDR3 in DNA: TGTGCCAGCAGCCAAGTGGCACTAATCTCCTACAATGAGCAGTTCTTC.

The CDR3 bases are TGTGCCAGTAGTTTCCAACAGGGAGCCTCTGGAAACACCATATATTTT. This translates into CASSFQQGASGNTIYF. J is TRBJ1-3 and V is TRBV19; D is possibly TRBD1 (6 bases). V was cut by 5 bases and J by 0 bases, with 14 bases left in between. CDR3 size: 16 residues. In germline, CDR1 is LNHDA, CDR2 SQIVND (reference sequence). Looking up the rest from reference TRBV19 and TRBJ1-3 gives the full variable domain: DGGITQSPKYLFRKEGQNVTLSCEQNLNHDAMYWYRQDPGQGLRLIYYSQIVNDFQKGDIAEGYSVSREKKESFPLTVTSAQKNPTAFYLCASSFQQGASGNTIYFGEGSWLTVV.

The gene calls are TRBV4-1 and TRBJ2-2, with D perhaps TRBD2 (7 bases). Germline CDR1 and CDR2: MGHRA and YSYEKL. The CDR3 is 16 residues long. V lost 1 base, J lost 3 bases, and 12 bases lay in between. Written as DNA, the CDR3 is TGCGCCAGCAGCCAAGGTCAGGGGAGGGACACCGGGGAGCTGTTTTTT. Protein sequence: CASSQGQGRDTGELFF.

The rearrangement uses TRBV9 and TRBJ2-3; the match to TRBD2 covers 8 bases. The CDR3 loop spans 16 amino acids. Germline V gene data show CDR1 as SGDLS and CDR2 as YYNGEE. V shed 4 bases and J 4 bases; nucleotides not matched to a gene: 11. The CDR3, as DNA: TGTGCCAGCAGCAAAGGACTAGCCTCAACGTCAGATACGCAGTATTTT. It encodes CASSKGLASTSDTQYF. Full variable domain (outside the CDR3, taken from reference TRBV9 and TRBJ2-3): DSGVTQTPKHLITATGQRVTLRCSPRSGDLSVYWYQQSLDQGLQFLIQYYNGEERAKGNILERFSAQQFPDLHSELNLSSLELGDSALYFCASSKGLASTSDTQYFGPGTRLTVL.

The chain carries TRBV5-4 and TRBJ1-2, with D perhaps matching TRBD1 (5 bases). The germline CDR1 and CDR2 sequences are SGHNT and YYREEE (reference sequence). Trimming removed 4 bases at V and 8 bases at J, with 15 bases between. The CDR3 is 13 residues long. In nucleotides, the CDR3 is TGTGCCAGCAGCCGGGGGGAATTTCGAGGCTACACCTTC. Translated: CASSRGEFRGYTF.

CDR3 in amino acids: CASSAGLSGTGWGYTF. The DNA for the CDR3 is TGTGCCAGCAGCGCGGGTCTGTCCGGGACAGGGTGGGGCTACACCTTC. V gene TRBV5-5 combines with J gene TRBJ1-2, with 9 positions matching TRBD1. V lost 4 bases to trimming and J lost 8 bases; unmatched junction nucleotides: 15. Germline lookup yields CDR1 SGHKS and CDR2 YYEKEE (reference sequence). The CDR3 extends over 16 amino acids.